The rows below give T cell receptor beta chains drawn from one sample of a study of blood T cell repertoires in COVID-19. Method: immunoSEQ multiplex PCR; TCRdb's copy keeps in-frame clones and lacks some. Of 140,000 or so clones in the sample, 80% are singletons; the top ten hold around 3.7%. The sequencing input was peripheral blood. The receptors derive from a man in his 70s who had recovered from COVID-19. Each CDR3 is given with its conserved first and last residue. D genes are given only for firm matches. Not all rows give a size; the values are once, few, many and, for expanded clones, a class.

cdr3_nt: TGCGCCAGCAGCTTGGGTTCAACCTACGAGCAGTACTTC; cdr3_aa: CASSLGSTYEQYF; j_call: TRBJ2-7; cdr3_length: 13; clone_size: NA; d_call: NA; v_call: TRBV5-1
cdr3_nt: TGTGCCAGCACCGCCCGGTACAGCACCGGTGAGCAGTTCTTC; cdr3_aa: CASTARYSTGEQFF; j_call: TRBJ2-1; cdr3_length: 14; clone_size: NA; d_call: NA; v_call: TRBV6-5
cdr3_nt: TGTGCCAGCAGCCTACGGACACTTGCAGGGGACACTGAAGCTTTCTTT; cdr3_aa: CASSLRTLAGDTEAFF; j_call: TRBJ1-1; cdr3_length: 16; clone_size: NA; d_call: NA; v_call: TRBV7-8
cdr3_nt: TGTGCCAGTAGTTCGGGACAGGGGATCTACGAGCAGTACTTC; cdr3_aa: CASSSGQGIYEQYF; j_call: TRBJ2-7; cdr3_length: 14; clone_size: NA; d_call: TRBD1; v_call: TRBV19
cdr3_nt: TGTGCCAGCAGTGAACCTATTAAGAGTAGCGGGAATAGTGAGCAGTTCTTC; cdr3_aa: CASSEPIKSSGNSEQFF; j_call: TRBJ2-1; cdr3_length: 17; clone_size: NA; d_call: TRBD2; v_call: TRBV6-1
cdr3_nt: TGTGCCAGCAGTTTATCGACCCAGGGAGGGGATACGCAGTATTTT; cdr3_aa: CASSLSTQGGDTQYF; j_call: TRBJ2-3; cdr3_length: 15; clone_size: NA; d_call: TRBD2; v_call: TRBV27
cdr3_nt: TGCGCCAGCAGCCCAGGGGTGGCGGGTATGGGAGATACGCAGTATTTT; cdr3_aa: CASSPGVAGMGDTQYF; j_call: TRBJ2-3; cdr3_length: 16; clone_size: NA; d_call: NA; v_call: TRBV4-1
cdr3_nt: TGTGCCAGCAGTATGGACAGGGACACTGAAGCTTTCTTT; cdr3_aa: CASSMDRDTEAFF; j_call: TRBJ1-1; cdr3_length: 13; clone_size: NA; d_call: TRBD1; v_call: TRBV6-2/TRBV6-3
cdr3_nt: TGTGCCAGCAGCTTTTGGGCTCGGGTGGGACAGGAAAAGTACGAGCAGTACTTC; cdr3_aa: CASSFWARVGQEKYEQYF; j_call: TRBJ2-7; cdr3_length: 18; clone_size: NA; d_call: TRBD1; v_call: TRBV11-2
cdr3_nt: TGTGCCAGCAGTTCCCCAACGACAGGGGCCGAGCAGTACTTC; cdr3_aa: CASSSPTTGAEQYF; j_call: TRBJ2-7; cdr3_length: 14; clone_size: NA; d_call: TRBD1; v_call: TRBV6-5
cdr3_nt: TGTGCCAGCAGCCGCCTGGGGGGTGCAGCCTATACGCAGTATTTT; cdr3_aa: CASSRLGGAAYTQYF; j_call: TRBJ2-3; cdr3_length: 15; clone_size: NA; d_call: NA; v_call: TRBV4-2
cdr3_nt: TGCGCCAGCAGCCAGACAGGGGATTACGAGCAGTACTTC; cdr3_aa: CASSQTGDYEQYF; j_call: TRBJ2-7; cdr3_length: 13; clone_size: many; d_call: TRBD1; v_call: TRBV4-1
cdr3_nt: TGTGCCAGCAGACCGGCGGACAGAAACTACGAGCAGTACTTC; cdr3_aa: CASRPADRNYEQYF; j_call: TRBJ2-7; cdr3_length: 14; clone_size: NA; d_call: NA; v_call: TRBV5-6
cdr3_nt: TGTGCCAGCAGTGATCGACTCCCGGCTAGCGGAGGGGGTGAGCAGTTCTTC; cdr3_aa: CASSDRLPASGGGEQFF; j_call: TRBJ2-1; cdr3_length: 17; clone_size: NA; d_call: NA; v_call: TRBV2
cdr3_nt: TGTGCCAGCAGCTTGAGAGGGTACAATTCACCCCTCCACTTT; cdr3_aa: CASSLRGYNSPLHF; j_call: TRBJ1-6; cdr3_length: 14; clone_size: few; d_call: NA; v_call: TRBV7-2
cdr3_nt: TGTGCCAGCAGCCCGACTAGCGGGTCACACAATGAGCAGTTCTTC; cdr3_aa: CASSPTSGSHNEQFF; j_call: TRBJ2-1; cdr3_length: 15; clone_size: few; d_call: TRBD2; v_call: TRBV11-1
cdr3_nt: TGTGCCAGCAGCCCAGGGGAAATGAACACTGAAGCTTTCTTT; cdr3_aa: CASSPGEMNTEAFF; j_call: TRBJ1-1; cdr3_length: 14; clone_size: NA; d_call: NA; v_call: TRBV2
cdr3_nt: TGTGCCACCCGGGGGGTCCTCACCGGGGAGCTGTTTTTT; cdr3_aa: CATRGVLTGELFF; j_call: TRBJ2-2; cdr3_length: 13; clone_size: NA; d_call: TRBD2; v_call: TRBV10-3
cdr3_nt: TGTGCCTGGAGCCCGGGTCAGTTGACCAATCAGCCCCAGCATTTT; cdr3_aa: CAWSPGQLTNQPQHF; j_call: TRBJ1-5; cdr3_length: 15; clone_size: NA; d_call: NA; v_call: TRBV30
cdr3_nt: TGCGCCAGCAGCCAAGATTGGCGGGGCTACGAGCAGTACTTC; cdr3_aa: CASSQDWRGYEQYF; j_call: TRBJ2-7; cdr3_length: 14; clone_size: NA; d_call: NA; v_call: TRBV4-3
cdr3_nt: TGTGCCAGCAGCCAAGATGGCGGCCCGAGTAACTATGGCTACACCTTC; cdr3_aa: CASSQDGGPSNYGYTF; j_call: TRBJ1-2; cdr3_length: 16; clone_size: once; d_call: NA; v_call: TRBV3-1/TRBV3-2
cdr3_nt: TGTGCCAGCAGCTTCAGGGTGGGCACTGAAGCTTTCTTT; cdr3_aa: CASSFRVGTEAFF; j_call: TRBJ1-1; cdr3_length: 13; clone_size: NA; d_call: NA; v_call: TRBV7-8
cdr3_nt: TGTGCCAGCAGCTTACCATCGGGCAGGGGACGAATGAACACTGAAGCTTTCTTT; cdr3_aa: CASSLPSGRGRMNTEAFF; j_call: TRBJ1-1; cdr3_length: 18; clone_size: once; d_call: NA; v_call: TRBV7-9
cdr3_nt: TGTGCCAGCACCGGGACAGGTCACTCCTACGAGCAGTACTTC; cdr3_aa: CASTGTGHSYEQYF; j_call: TRBJ2-7; cdr3_length: 14; clone_size: NA; d_call: TRBD1; v_call: TRBV5-6
cdr3_nt: TGCGCCAGCAGCCAAGAGGCAGGGCGAGGGGAGGTTAATTTAAGGAACACTGAAGCTTTCTTT; cdr3_aa: CASSQEAGRGEVNLRNTEAFF; j_call: TRBJ1-1; cdr3_length: 21; clone_size: NA; d_call: NA; v_call: TRBV4-1
cdr3_nt: TGCGCCAGCAGCCAGGGACAGGGAGGGACTGAAGCTTTCTTT; cdr3_aa: CASSQGQGGTEAFF; j_call: TRBJ1-1; cdr3_length: 14; clone_size: NA; d_call: TRBD1; v_call: TRBV5-1
cdr3_nt: TGTGCCAGCAGGGCGAGGAGGGATGCAGATACGCAGTATTTT; cdr3_aa: CASRARRDADTQYF; j_call: TRBJ2-3; cdr3_length: 14; clone_size: NA; d_call: NA; v_call: TRBV2
cdr3_nt: TGTGCCAGCAGGCCACGGGAGGTCGAGACCCAGTACTTC; cdr3_aa: CASRPREVETQYF; j_call: TRBJ2-5; cdr3_length: 13; clone_size: NA; d_call: TRBD2; v_call: TRBV6-5
cdr3_nt: TGTGCCAGCAGTCCCCGGCCCCGCAGGGGGGTTAACTCTGGGGCCAACGTCCTGACTTTC; cdr3_aa: CASSPRPRRGVNSGANVLTF; j_call: TRBJ2-6; cdr3_length: 20; clone_size: few; d_call: NA; v_call: TRBV27
cdr3_nt: TGTGCCAGCAGATTTAGCGGGAGTTACACCGGGGAGCTGTTTTTT; cdr3_aa: CASRFSGSYTGELFF; j_call: TRBJ2-2; cdr3_length: 15; clone_size: NA; d_call: TRBD2; v_call: TRBV7-9
cdr3_nt: TGTGCCAGCAGTCTCCTGGGTGGCGGATTTAATGAAAAACTGTTTTTT; cdr3_aa: CASSLLGGGFNEKLFF; j_call: TRBJ1-4; cdr3_length: 16; clone_size: NA; d_call: NA; v_call: TRBV27
cdr3_nt: TGTGCCAGTAGTATAGAGACAGATCAGCCCCAGCATTTT; cdr3_aa: CASSIETDQPQHF; j_call: TRBJ1-5; cdr3_length: 13; clone_size: NA; d_call: NA; v_call: TRBV19
cdr3_nt: TGTGCCAGCAGTTACCGGGGAGGCCGAAGGACCGGGGAGCTGTTTTTT; cdr3_aa: CASSYRGGRRTGELFF; j_call: TRBJ2-2; cdr3_length: 16; clone_size: NA; d_call: NA; v_call: TRBV6-5
cdr3_nt: TGTGCCAGTGCTTCGAGGGAGGGTTACGAGCAGTACTTC; cdr3_aa: CASASREGYEQYF; j_call: TRBJ2-7; cdr3_length: 13; clone_size: NA; d_call: TRBD2; v_call: TRBV7-8
cdr3_nt: TGTGCCAGCGACTTCACGGGGGACTATGGCTACACCTTC; cdr3_aa: CASDFTGDYGYTF; j_call: TRBJ1-2; cdr3_length: 13; clone_size: NA; d_call: NA; v_call: TRBV2
cdr3_nt: TGTGCCAGTAGTCGGTCCCAGGGGGCATCAAGCACTGAAGCTTTCTTT; cdr3_aa: CASSRSQGASSTEAFF; j_call: TRBJ1-1; cdr3_length: 16; clone_size: NA; d_call: TRBD1; v_call: TRBV19
cdr3_nt: TGTGCCAGCTCACCATATCTTATGGCCAGTCTGAACACTGAAGCTTTCTTT; cdr3_aa: CASSPYLMASLNTEAFF; j_call: TRBJ1-1; cdr3_length: 17; clone_size: few; d_call: NA; v_call: TRBV18
cdr3_nt: TGTGCCAGCAGCTTCGGACAGGGGGCAACCTACGAGCAGTACTTC; cdr3_aa: CASSFGQGATYEQYF; j_call: TRBJ2-7; cdr3_length: 15; clone_size: NA; d_call: TRBD1; v_call: TRBV11-2
cdr3_nt: TGTGCCAGTACCCCTCCAGCGGGAGGGCCCAATGAGCAGTTCTTC; cdr3_aa: CASTPPAGGPNEQFF; j_call: TRBJ2-1; cdr3_length: 15; clone_size: NA; d_call: TRBD2; v_call: TRBV19
cdr3_nt: TGCGCCAGCAGCCAAGGACGGAGCACTGAAGCTTTCTTT; cdr3_aa: CASSQGRSTEAFF; j_call: TRBJ1-1; cdr3_length: 13; clone_size: NA; d_call: NA; v_call: TRBV4-3
cdr3_nt: TGTGCCAGCAGCTTAGCCAACAACAATGAGCAGTTCTTC; cdr3_aa: CASSLANNNEQFF; j_call: TRBJ2-1; cdr3_length: 13; clone_size: NA; d_call: NA; v_call: TRBV7-9
cdr3_nt: TGTGCCAGCCAGAGGCACGTAGCCTACGAGCAGTACTTC; cdr3_aa: CASQRHVAYEQYF; j_call: TRBJ2-7; cdr3_length: 13; clone_size: NA; d_call: NA; v_call: TRBV11-2
cdr3_nt: TGTGCCAGTAGTAACCCTAGGGACAGGGGGAATAATGAGCAGTTCTTC; cdr3_aa: CASSNPRDRGNNEQFF; j_call: TRBJ2-1; cdr3_length: 16; clone_size: NA; d_call: TRBD1; v_call: TRBV19
cdr3_nt: TGTGCCAGCAATTCTGGCGGGAGGACCTACAATGAGCAGTTCTTC; cdr3_aa: CASNSGGRTYNEQFF; j_call: TRBJ2-1; cdr3_length: 15; clone_size: NA; d_call: TRBD2; v_call: TRBV28
cdr3_nt: TGTGCCAGCAGTGAAGACGGGGGTGGCTACGAGCAGTACTTC; cdr3_aa: CASSEDGGGYEQYF; j_call: TRBJ2-7; cdr3_length: 14; clone_size: NA; d_call: NA; v_call: TRBV6-1